The clone carrying this T cell receptor (beta chain) was observed a single time. This sample stems from a study of control samples from healthy donors and cancer patients. The CDR3 spans 18 residues. V was pared by 4 bases and J by 4 bases, with 25 bases between. Germline V gene data show CDR1 as MNHNS and CDR2 as SASEGT. Generated by immunoSEQ multiplex PCR, the TCRdb table keeps only in-frame clones and is missing some. The table lists approximately 110,000 clones, approximately 90% of them singletons. The source is a human donor in good health. The donor label of this sample is uncertain. The J gene is TRBJ1-2, the V gene TRBV6-1; D ambiguous. The sequencing input was blood. The CDR3 region has the DNA TGTGCCAGCAGTGCAGTAGTCGGACGTAGTACCCCCCCCTATGGCTACACCTTC. Its translation is CASSAVVGRSTPPYGYTF.